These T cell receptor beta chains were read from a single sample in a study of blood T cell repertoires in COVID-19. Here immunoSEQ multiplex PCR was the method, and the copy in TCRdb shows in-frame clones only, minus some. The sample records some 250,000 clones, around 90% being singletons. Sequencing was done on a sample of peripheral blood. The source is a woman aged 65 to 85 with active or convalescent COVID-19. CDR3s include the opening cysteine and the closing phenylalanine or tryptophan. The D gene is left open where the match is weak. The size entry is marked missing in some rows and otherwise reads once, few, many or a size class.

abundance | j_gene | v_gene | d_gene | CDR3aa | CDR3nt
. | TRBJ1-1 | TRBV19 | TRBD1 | CATLPSRTGYAFF | TGTGCCACTCTCCCCTCCAGGACAGGGTACGCTTTCTTT
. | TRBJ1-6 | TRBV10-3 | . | CAISDQLNNSPLHF | TGTGCCATCAGTGATCAACTTAACAATTCACCCCTCCACTTT
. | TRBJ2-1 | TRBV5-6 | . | CASSPDSVRNEQFF | TGTGCCAGCAGCCCTGACAGCGTTAGGAATGAGCAGTTCTTC
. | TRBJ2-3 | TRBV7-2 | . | CASSSRGGTSTDTQYF | TGTGCCAGCAGCTCGAGGGGGGGAACTAGCACAGATACGCAGTATTTT
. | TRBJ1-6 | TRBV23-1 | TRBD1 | CASSHSGQVGAPLHF | TGCGCCAGCAGTCACTCGGGACAGGTGGGCGCACCCCTCCACTTT
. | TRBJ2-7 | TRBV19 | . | CASSILTGSYEQYF | TGTGCCAGTAGTATTCTAACGGGCTCCTACGAGCAGTACTTC
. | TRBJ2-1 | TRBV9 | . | CASSVSTGSSYNEQFF | TGTGCCAGCAGCGTAAGTACTGGGAGCTCCTACAATGAGCAGTTCTTC
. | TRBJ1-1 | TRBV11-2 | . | CASSFITTVLNTEAFF | TGTGCCAGCAGCTTTATAACGACAGTCTTGAACACTGAAGCTTTCTTT
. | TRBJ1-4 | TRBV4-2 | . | CASSQVERNNEKLFF | TGTGCCAGCAGCCAAGTCGAGCGAAATAATGAAAAACTGTTTTTT
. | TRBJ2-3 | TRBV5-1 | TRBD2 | CASSGGGSTDTQYF | TGCGCCAGCAGCGGCGGGGGATCCACAGATACGCAGTATTTT
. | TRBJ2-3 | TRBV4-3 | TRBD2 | CASSQELAGADTQYF | TGCGCCAGCAGCCAAGAACTAGCGGGGGCAGATACGCAGTATTTT
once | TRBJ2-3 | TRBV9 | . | CASSDSLAVSTDTQYF | TGTGCCAGCAGTGATTCATTAGCGGTTAGCACAGATACGCAGTATTTT
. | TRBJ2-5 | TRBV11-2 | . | CASSLDQIFKGVETQYF | TGTGCCAGCAGCTTGGACCAGATATTTAAGGGGGTGGAGACCCAGTACTTC
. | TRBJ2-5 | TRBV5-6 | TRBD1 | CASSRWDRGETQYF | TGTGCCAGCAGCCGGTGGGACAGGGGGGAGACCCAGTACTTC
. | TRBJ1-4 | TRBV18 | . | CASSPNDFSGGNEKLFF | TGTGCCAGCTCACCAAATGATTTCTCAGGTGGGAATGAAAAACTGTTTTTT
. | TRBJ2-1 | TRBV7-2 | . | CASSLTALGGLRSYNEQFF | TGTGCCAGCAGCCTGACGGCACTTGGGGGACTCCGCTCCTACAATGAGCAGTTCTTC
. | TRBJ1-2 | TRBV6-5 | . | CASTTGGGYTF | TGTGCCAGCACCACGGGGGGTGGCTACACCTTC